The 25 T cell receptor beta chains given below trace back to one sample, sequenced in a study of blood T cell repertoires in COVID-19. Only in-frame clones appear in the TCRdb table, and some are missing; sequencing was by immunoSEQ multiplex PCR. Of 200,000 to 250,000 clones listed, about 88% are singletons. Input material: peripheral blood. Source of these receptors: a middle-aged man with acute or convalescent COVID-19.

The chain uses TRBV7-3 and TRBJ2-6; 7 bases are a match to TRBD1. The ends lost 3 bases at V and 0 bases at J; junction bases unmatched: 2. This CDR3 comprises 16 residues. Germline CDR1 reads SGHTA; CDR2 reads FQGTGA. This CDR3 reads CASSFDRASGANVLTF. The CDR3 DNA is TGTGCCAGCAGCTTTGACAGGGCCTCTGGGGCCAACGTCCTGACTTTC.

DNA of the CDR3: TGTGCCGCGGGGGCCGGCTATAATTCACCCCTCCACTTT. Translated, it gives CAAGAGYNSPLHF. This chain joins TRBV7-9 and TRBJ1-6; a possible D gene is TRBD1 (6 bases). Trimming cost V 11 bases and J 3 bases, with 11 bases left between them. The CDR3 length is 13 residues. In germline, CDR1 is SEHNR, CDR2 FQNEAQ (reference sequence).

V and J are TRBV28 and TRBJ1-5; TRBD1 aligns across 10 bases. The V gene end was trimmed by 8 bases and the J gene end by 2 bases; junction bases not matched to a gene: 6. In germline, CDR1 is MDHEN, CDR2 SYDVKM. The CDR3 sequence is 15 residues long. Written as DNA, the CDR3 is TGTGCCAGCGGCGATGGGACAGGGGGCAATCAGCCCCAGCATTTT. Residues: CASGDGTGGNQPQHF. The variable domain in full, with the rest retrieved from reference TRBV28 and TRBJ1-5, is DVKVTQSSRYLVKRTGEKVFLECVQDMDHENMFWYRQDPGLGLRLIYFSYDVKMKEKGDIPEGYSVSREKKERFSLILESASTNQTSMYLCASGDGTGGNQPQHFGDGTRLSIL.

Worth noting for this clone: The same CDR3 arises from other DNA sequences in this sample as well. The V call is TRBV6-5, the J call TRBJ1-1, with D perhaps TRBD1 (6 bases). Germline V gives CDR1 MNHEY, CDR2 SVGAGI. The CDR3 extends over 13 amino acids. The ends were cut back, 6 bases at V and 0 bases at J, with 8 bases in the middle. The CDR3 spells CASRQGLNTEAFF. The CDR3 DNA reads as TGTGCCAGCAGGCAGGGGTTGAACACTGAAGCTTTCTTT.

The rearrangement links TRBV7-3 to TRBJ2-2; 7 bases match TRBD1. This CDR3 is 15 amino acids long. V shed 4 bases, J shed 1 base, and the junction held 3 bases outside the gene matches. Per the germline V gene, CDR1 is SGHTA and CDR2 is FQGTGA. Here the CDR3 reads CASSSGQLNTGELFF. The CDR3 coding sequence is TGTGCCAGCAGCTCGGGACAGCTGAACACCGGGGAGCTGTTTTTT.

This chain joins TRBV19 and TRBJ1-1; 8 bases agree with TRBD1. The CDR3 sequence is 15 residues long. CDR1 is LNHDA, CDR2 SQIVND, per germline (reference sequence). J lost 5 bases, V lost 7 bases, and 12 bases had no gene match. The CDR3 region is CASTRGRWVSTEAFF. CDR3 DNA: TGTGCCAGTACCAGGGGGCGCTGGGTGAGTACTGAAGCTTTCTTT.

This clone was observed a few times. The gene calls are TRBV24-1 and TRBJ1-5, with D unresolved. The CDR3 sequence is 13 residues long. The V gene's germline CDR1 is KGHDR and CDR2 SFDVKD. The V end lost 4 bases, the J end lost 4 bases, and 7 bases lay between the germline ends. CDR3 coding DNA: TGTGCCACCAGTGAAACGGGGAATCAGCCCCAGCATTTT. This sequence encodes CATSETGNQPQHF.

V usage is TRBV7-2 and J usage is TRBJ2-6, with 9 positions matching TRBD1. This CDR3 has 18 residues. Germline V gives CDR1 SGHTA, CDR2 FQGNSA. V was pared by 5 bases and J by 0 bases, with 8 bases of the junction left unmatched. The CDR3 DNA follows: TGTGCCAGCAGCCCGGCCGGGACAGGGCTCTCTGGGGCCAACGTCCTGACTTTC. It specifies CASSPAGTGLSGANVLTF.

J is TRBJ2-5 and V is TRBV24-1; no clear D gene. V dropped 5 bases and J dropped 5 bases, with 11 bases sitting between them. This CDR3 comprises 13 residues. Germline CDR1 is KGHDR and CDR2 is SFDVKD. Written as DNA, the CDR3 is TGTGCCACCAGTGCCGGCCTCGGGGAGACCCAGTACTTC. Amino acid sequence: CATSAGLGETQYF.

The chain couples TRBV9 to TRBJ2-1; TRBD2 matches 11 bases. The V segment lost 3 bases and the J segment 1 base; nucleotides outside the gene matches: 3. The CDR3 is 16 amino acids. The germline V gene encodes CDR1 SGDLS and CDR2 YYNGEE. The CDR3 here is CASSETSGASYNEQFF. As DNA, the CDR3 is TGTGCCAGCAGCGAGACTAGCGGGGCATCCTACAATGAGCAGTTCTTC. Based on the CDR3 plus reference TRBV9 and TRBJ2-1, the full variable domain is DSGVTQTPKHLITATGQRVTLRCSPRSGDLSVYWYQQSLDQGLQFLIQYYNGEERAKGNILERFSAQQFPDLHSELNLSSLELGDSALYFCASSETSGASYNEQFFGPGTRLTVL.

V is TRBV10-3 and J is TRBJ2-1, with 9 bases aligning to TRBD1. V lost 4 bases, J lost 2 bases, and 3 bases stayed unmatched. CDR1 and CDR2 from the germline V gene are ENHRY and SYGVKD. The CDR3 is 15 amino acids. CDR3 sequence (DNA): TGTGCCATCAGTGGCAGGACAGGGGCCTACAATGAGCAGTTCTTC. This encodes CAISGRTGAYNEQFF.

This chain uses TRBV19 with TRBJ1-5; D perhaps matches TRBD1 (5 bases). Trimming shortened V by 6 bases and J by 7 bases, and 16 bases separated the two germline ends. The CDR3 runs 14 residues. Germline V gene data show CDR1 as LNHDA and CDR2 as SQIVND (reference sequence). The CDR3 DNA reads TGTGCCAGTAGGAGGGGCGAGGGAGGACAGCCCCAGCATTTT. Its protein product is CASRRGEGGQPQHF. Complete variable domain (other parts from reference TRBV19 and TRBJ1-5): DGGITQSPKYLFRKEGQNVTLSCEQNLNHDAMYWYRQDPGQGLRLIYYSQIVNDFQKGDIAEGYSVSREKKESFPLTVTSAQKNPTAFYLCASRRGEGGQPQHFGDGTRLSIL.

This clone has only a few counts. In DNA, the CDR3 is TGTGCCAGTTTGGACTGGGACTATGGCTACACCTTC. Translated: CASLDWDYGYTF. This chain uses TRBV19 with TRBJ1-2; no definite D call. V was trimmed by 8 bases and J by 3 bases, leaving 10 bases between them. The CDR3 runs to 12 residues. CDR1 is LNHDA, CDR2 SQIVND, per germline (reference sequence).

This clone has more than one count but fewer than ten. The genes are TRBV13 and TRBJ1-2, with D possibly being TRBD1 (6 bases). The V end lost 2 bases, the J end lost 8 bases, and 24 bases lay between the germline ends. This CDR3 is built from 17 residues. Germline assignment: CDR1 PRHDT and CDR2 FYEKMQ (reference sequence). The CDR3 spells CASSLSEDSARKEGYTF. In nucleotides, the CDR3 is TGTGCCAGCAGCTTATCAGAGGACAGCGCAAGGAAAGAAGGCTACACCTTC. Based on the CDR3 plus reference TRBV13 and TRBJ1-2, the full variable domain is AAGVIQSPRHLIKEKRETATLKCYPIPRHDTVYWYQQGPGQDPQFLISFYEKMQSDKGSIPDRFSAQQFSDYHSELNMSSLELGDSALYFCASSLSEDSARKEGYTFGSGTRLTVV.

This chain links TRBV9 with TRBJ2-3, with D tentatively TRBD1 (6 bases). Germline values: CDR1 SGDLS, CDR2 YYNGEE. V gave up 4 bases and J gave up 5 bases, with 11 bases separating them. This CDR3 is built from 13 residues. This CDR3 is CASSLEGEDTQYF. The CDR3 DNA is TGTGCCAGCAGCCTCGAGGGGGAAGATACGCAGTATTTT.

Comments on this clone: This specimen includes other DNA sequences encoding the same CDR3. The chain carries TRBV2 and TRBJ1-1; 9 bases are shared with TRBD1. Germline V gene sequence: CDR1 SNHLY, CDR2 FYNNEI. V dropped 6 bases and J dropped 4; count of bases not matched to a gene: 3. The CDR3 contains 13 residues. CDR3 sequence (DNA): TGTGCCAGCAGCCTGGGACAGGGCACTGAAGCTTTCTTT. It codes for CASSLGQGTEAFF.

V usage is TRBV2 and J usage is TRBJ1-1, with D unclear. V was pared by 8 bases and J by 4 bases, with 8 bases between. The CDR3 is made up of 11 amino acids. Germline V gene lookup returns CDR1 SNHLY and CDR2 FYNNEI. CDR3 region: CASRYGTEAFF. In DNA, the CDR3 is TGTGCCAGCCGGTACGGCACTGAAGCTTTCTTT.

The rearrangement joins TRBV2 to TRBJ2-5; 8 nucleotides agree with TRBD2. After removal of 0 bases from V and 2 bases from J, the junction contained 5 bases not matched to a gene. CDR1 is SNHLY, CDR2 FYNNEI, per germline. CDR3 size: 16 residues. The CDR3 sequence is CASSEAGLGPQETQYF. CDR3 nucleotides: TGTGCCAGCAGTGAAGCGGGACTAGGCCCTCAAGAGACCCAGTACTTC.

This clone was recorded once. CDR3: CASSFTETQYF. Written as DNA, the CDR3 is TGTGCCAGCAGCTTCACTGAGACCCAGTACTTC. The chain has TRBV7-8 and TRBJ2-5; D gene uncertain. The CDR3 is made up of 11 amino acids. Germline V gene data show CDR1 as SGHVS and CDR2 as FQNEAQ. Trimming stripped 3 bases from V and 5 bases from J, with 4 bases between.

In its sample, this clone was seen once. The chain joins TRBV6-5 to TRBJ1-1, with 8 nucleotides matching TRBD1. In germline, CDR1 is MNHEY, CDR2 SVGAGI. This CDR3 spans 15 amino acids. V shed 4 bases, J shed 0 bases, and the junction held 4 bases outside the gene matches. CDR3 DNA: TGTGCCAGCAGTTCCGCAGGGGGCGTGAACACTGAAGCTTTCTTT. It encodes CASSSAGGVNTEAFF.

V gene TRBV7-3 combines with J gene TRBJ1-1; maybe TRBD1 (6 bases). V shed 3 bases and J shed 2 bases, with 10 bases lying between them. The CDR3 is 14 residues long. CDR1 and CDR2 (germline): SGHTA, FQGTGA. The CDR3 spells CASSLDSPNTEAFF. CDR3 coding DNA: TGTGCCAGCAGCTTGGACAGCCCCAACACTGAAGCTTTCTTT.

The gene calls are TRBV5-4 and TRBJ1-5, with a weak D call TRBD1 (6 bases). CDR1 SGHNT and CDR2 YYREEE come from the germline V gene (reference sequence). Trimming stripped 5 bases from V and 2 bases from J, with 11 bases between. This CDR3 spans 14 amino acids. In DNA, the CDR3 is TGTGCCAGCAGTCGAGCAGGGGGCAATCAGCCCCAGCATTTT. It yields the protein CASSRAGGNQPQHF.

The CDR3 sequence is CSVGTVGGQPQHF. For the CDR3, the DNA is TGCAGCGTTGGGACAGTTGGGGGTCAGCCCCAGCATTTT. This chain uses TRBV29-1 with TRBJ1-5, with D possibly matching TRBD1 (6 bases). CDR1 and CDR2 from the germline V gene are SQVTM and ANQGSEA. V was cut by 4 bases and J by 6 bases, with 13 bases left in between. This CDR3 is built from 13 residues.

The V call is TRBV12-3 or TRBV12-4, the J call TRBJ1-2; D gene ambiguous. The CDR3 spans 13 residues. V was shortened by 8 bases and J by 1 base, with 11 bases between the two germline ends. Here the CDR3 DNA reads TGTGCCAGCGGAACCGGGGATAACTATGGCTACACCTTC. Protein product: CASGTGDNYGYTF.

The rearrangement uses TRBV2 and TRBJ2-2; 16 bases line up with TRBD2. Germline V gene lookup returns CDR1 SNHLY and CDR2 FYNNEI. J was trimmed by 6 bases and V by 6 bases; bases with no gene match: 7. There are 17 residues in the CDR3. As DNA, the CDR3 is TGTGCCAGCAGGGGACTAGCGGGGGGGCCGATCCCCGGGGAGCTGTTTTTT. This translates into CASRGLAGGPIPGELFF. Combining the CDR3 with reference TRBV2 and TRBJ2-2 gives the whole variable domain EPEVTQTPSHQVTQMGQEVILRCVPISNHLYFYWYRQILGQKVEFLVSFYNNEISEKSEIFDDQFSVERPDGSNFTLKIRSTKLEDSAMYFCASRGLAGGPIPGELFFGEGSRLTVL.